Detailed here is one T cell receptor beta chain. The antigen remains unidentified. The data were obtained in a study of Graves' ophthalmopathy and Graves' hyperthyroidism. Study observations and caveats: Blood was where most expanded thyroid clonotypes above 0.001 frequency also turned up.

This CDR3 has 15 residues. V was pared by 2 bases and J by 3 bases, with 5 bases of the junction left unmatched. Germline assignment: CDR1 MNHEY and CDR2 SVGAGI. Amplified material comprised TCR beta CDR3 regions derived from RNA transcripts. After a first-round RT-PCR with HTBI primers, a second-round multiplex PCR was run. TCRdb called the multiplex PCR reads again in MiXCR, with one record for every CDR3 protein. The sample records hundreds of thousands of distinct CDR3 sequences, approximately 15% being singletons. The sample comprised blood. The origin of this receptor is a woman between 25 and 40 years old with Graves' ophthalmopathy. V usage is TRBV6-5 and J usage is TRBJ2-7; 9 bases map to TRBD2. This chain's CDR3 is CASSYGAGGYYEQYF. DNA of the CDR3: TGTGCCAGCAGTTACGGGGCGGGAGGGTACTACGAGCAGTACTTC.